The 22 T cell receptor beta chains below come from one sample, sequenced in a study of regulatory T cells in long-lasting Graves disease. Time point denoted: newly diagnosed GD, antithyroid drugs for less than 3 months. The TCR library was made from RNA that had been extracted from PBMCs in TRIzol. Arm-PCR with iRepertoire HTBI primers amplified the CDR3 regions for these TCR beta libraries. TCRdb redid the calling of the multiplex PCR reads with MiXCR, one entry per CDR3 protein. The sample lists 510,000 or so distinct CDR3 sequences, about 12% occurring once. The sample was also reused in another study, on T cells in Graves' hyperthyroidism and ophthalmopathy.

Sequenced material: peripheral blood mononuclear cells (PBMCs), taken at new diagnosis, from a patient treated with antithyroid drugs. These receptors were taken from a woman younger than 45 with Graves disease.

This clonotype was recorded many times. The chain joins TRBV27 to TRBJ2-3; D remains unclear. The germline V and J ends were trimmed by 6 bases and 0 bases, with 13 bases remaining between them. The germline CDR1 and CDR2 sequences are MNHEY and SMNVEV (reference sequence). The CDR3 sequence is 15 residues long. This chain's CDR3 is CASSLAGWSTDTQYF. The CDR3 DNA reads TGTGCCAGCAGCTTAGCAGGTTGGAGCACAGATACGCAGTATTTT.

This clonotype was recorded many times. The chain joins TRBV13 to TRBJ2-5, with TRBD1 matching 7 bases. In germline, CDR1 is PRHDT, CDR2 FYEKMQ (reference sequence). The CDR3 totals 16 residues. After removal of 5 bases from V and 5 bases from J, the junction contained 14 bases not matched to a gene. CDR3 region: CASSLRGRGRLETQYF. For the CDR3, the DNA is TGTGCCAGCAGCCTCCGAGGAAGGGGGCGTCTGGAGACCCAGTACTTC. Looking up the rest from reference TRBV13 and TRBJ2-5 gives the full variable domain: AAGVIQSPRHLIKEKRETATLKCYPIPRHDTVYWYQQGPGQDPQFLISFYEKMQSDKGSIPDRFSAQQFSDYHSELNMSSLELGDSALYFCASSLRGRGRLETQYFGPGTRLLVL.

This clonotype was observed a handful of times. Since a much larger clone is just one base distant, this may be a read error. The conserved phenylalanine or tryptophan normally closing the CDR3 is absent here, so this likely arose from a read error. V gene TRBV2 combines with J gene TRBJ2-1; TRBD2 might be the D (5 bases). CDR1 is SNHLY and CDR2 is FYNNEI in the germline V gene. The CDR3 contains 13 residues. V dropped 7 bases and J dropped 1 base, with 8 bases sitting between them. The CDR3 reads CASNQRSYNEQFL. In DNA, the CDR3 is TGTGCCAGCAACCAGCGGTCCTACAATGAGCAGTTCCTC.

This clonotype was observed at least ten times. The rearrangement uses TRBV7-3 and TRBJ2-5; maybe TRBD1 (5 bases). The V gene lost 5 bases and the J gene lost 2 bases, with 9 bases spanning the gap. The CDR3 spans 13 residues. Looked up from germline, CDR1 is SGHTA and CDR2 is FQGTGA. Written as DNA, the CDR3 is TGTGCCAGCAGCCCGACAGAACAAGAGACCCAGTACTTC. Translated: CASSPTEQETQYF.

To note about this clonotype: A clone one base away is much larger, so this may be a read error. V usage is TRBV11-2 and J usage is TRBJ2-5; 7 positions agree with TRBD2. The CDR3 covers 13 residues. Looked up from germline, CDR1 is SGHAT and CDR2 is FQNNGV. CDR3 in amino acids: CASMGGIQITRYF. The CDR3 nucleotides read TGTGCCAGCATGGGAGGGATCCAGATCACCCGGTACTTC.

CDR3 residues: CASSPGFGMNTEAFF. Written as DNA, the CDR3 is TGTGCCAGCAGCCCCGGTTTTGGGATGAACACTGAAGCTTTCTTT. The chain carries TRBV7-6 and TRBJ1-1, with no clear D. With 5 bases removed from V and 0 bases from J, the gap between germline ends came to 13 bases. The CDR3 runs 15 residues. Germline-derived CDR1 and CDR2 are SGHVS and FNYEAQ.

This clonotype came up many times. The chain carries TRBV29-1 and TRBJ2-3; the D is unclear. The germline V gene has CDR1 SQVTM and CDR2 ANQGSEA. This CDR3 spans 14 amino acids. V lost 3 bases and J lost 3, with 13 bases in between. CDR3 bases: TGCAGCGTTGAGTCGGCCCAAAGAACAGATACGCAGTATTTT. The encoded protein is CSVESAQRTDTQYF.

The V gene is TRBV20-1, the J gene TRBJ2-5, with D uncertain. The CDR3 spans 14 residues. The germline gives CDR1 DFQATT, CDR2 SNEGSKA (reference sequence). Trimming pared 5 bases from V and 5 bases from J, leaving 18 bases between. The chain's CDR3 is CSARYVGRPETQYF. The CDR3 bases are TGCAGTGCTCGCTACGTAGGGCGCCCGGAGACCCAGTACTTC.

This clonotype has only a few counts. The CDR3 here is CASSQVGGLGNTIYF. CDR3 nucleotides: TGCGCCAGCAGCCAAGTGGGGGGTCTCGGAAACACCATATATTTT. The V and J genes are TRBV4-1 and TRBJ1-3; D perhaps matches TRBD1 (5 bases). Germline V gene data show CDR1 as MGHRA and CDR2 as YSYEKL. The CDR3 spans 15 residues. Trimming removed 1 base at V and 4 bases at J, with 11 bases between.

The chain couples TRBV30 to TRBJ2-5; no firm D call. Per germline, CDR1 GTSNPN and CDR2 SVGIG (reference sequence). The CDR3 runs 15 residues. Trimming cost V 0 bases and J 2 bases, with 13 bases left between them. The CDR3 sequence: CAWSVPGMGQETQYF. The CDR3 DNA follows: TGTGCCTGGAGTGTACCGGGCATGGGGCAAGAGACCCAGTACTTC.

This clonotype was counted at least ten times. This CDR3 is CSAPTGYGYTF. The CDR3 DNA sequence: TGCAGCGCCCCGACGGGCTATGGCTACACCTTC. The V and J genes are TRBV29-1 and TRBJ1-2, with unresolved D. CDR1 SQVTM and CDR2 ANQGSEA come from the germline V gene. This CDR3 is built from 11 residues. V shed 7 bases and J shed 4 bases, with 10 bases lying between them.

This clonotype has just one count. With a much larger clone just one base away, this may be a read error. This CDR3 is CASSTPGQTSNEQYF. The CDR3 DNA is TGTGCCAGTAGTACTCCGGGACAGACGTCCAATGAGCAGTACTTC. The rearrangement uses TRBV19 and TRBJ2-7; 7 bases agree with TRBD1. Per germline, CDR1 LNHDA and CDR2 SQIVND (reference sequence). V gave up 4 bases and J gave up 7 bases; unmatched junction bases: 13. CDR3 length: 15 residues.

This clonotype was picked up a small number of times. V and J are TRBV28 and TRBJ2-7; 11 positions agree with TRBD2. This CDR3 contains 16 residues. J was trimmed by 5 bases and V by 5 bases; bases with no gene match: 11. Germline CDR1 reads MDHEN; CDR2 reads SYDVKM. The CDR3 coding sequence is TGTGCCAGCAGTCTAGCGGGAGGAACCTCTGTCAACGAGCAGTACTTC. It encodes CASSLAGGTSVNEQYF.

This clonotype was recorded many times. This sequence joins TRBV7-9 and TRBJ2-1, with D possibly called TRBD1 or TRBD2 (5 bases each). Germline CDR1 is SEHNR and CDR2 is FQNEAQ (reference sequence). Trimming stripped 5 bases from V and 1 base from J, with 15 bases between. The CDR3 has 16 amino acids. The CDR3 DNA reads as TGTGCCAGCAGCCTAATCGGGACCCTTTCCTACAATGAGCAGTTCTTC. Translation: CASSLIGTLSYNEQFF.

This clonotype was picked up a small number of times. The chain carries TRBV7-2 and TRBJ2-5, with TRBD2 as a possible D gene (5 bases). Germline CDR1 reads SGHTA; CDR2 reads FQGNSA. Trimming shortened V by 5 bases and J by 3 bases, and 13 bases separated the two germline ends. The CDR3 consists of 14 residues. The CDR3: CASSPGIQEETQYF. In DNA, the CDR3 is TGTGCCAGCAGCCCCGGGATACAAGAAGAGACCCAGTACTTC. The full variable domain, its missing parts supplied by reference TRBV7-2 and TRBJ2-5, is GAGVSQSPSNKVTEKGKDVELRCDPISGHTALYWYRQSLGQGLEFLIYFQGNSAPDKSGLPSDRFSAERTGGSVSTLTIQRTQQEDSAVYLCASSPGIQEETQYFGPGTRLLVL.

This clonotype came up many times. Here the CDR3 DNA reads TGTGCCACCAGCAGAGATCCAGGGTCACAGCCAGAAAAACTGTTTTTT. It codes for CATSRDPGSQPEKLFF. This sequence joins TRBV15 and TRBJ1-4; D might be TRBD1 (5 bases). From germline, CDR1 is LNHNV and CDR2 YYDKDF (reference sequence). The CDR3 loop spans 16 amino acids. With 0 bases removed from V and 8 bases from J, the gap between germline ends came to 16 bases.

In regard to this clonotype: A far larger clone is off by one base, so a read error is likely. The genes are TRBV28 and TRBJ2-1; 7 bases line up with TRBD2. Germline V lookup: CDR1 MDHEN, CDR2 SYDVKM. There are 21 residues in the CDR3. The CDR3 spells CASSLIFWRTTRASGIETQCF. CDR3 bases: TGTGCCAGCAGTTTAATATTTTGGCGGACGACTAGGGCCAGCGGGATCGAGACCCAGTGCTTC.

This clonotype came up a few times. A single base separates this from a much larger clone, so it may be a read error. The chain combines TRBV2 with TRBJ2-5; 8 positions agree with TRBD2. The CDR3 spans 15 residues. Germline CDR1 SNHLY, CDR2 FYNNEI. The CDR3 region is CTSTPTSAYKETQYF. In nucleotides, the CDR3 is TGTACCAGCACTCCGACTAGCGCCTATAAAGAGACCCAGTACTTC.

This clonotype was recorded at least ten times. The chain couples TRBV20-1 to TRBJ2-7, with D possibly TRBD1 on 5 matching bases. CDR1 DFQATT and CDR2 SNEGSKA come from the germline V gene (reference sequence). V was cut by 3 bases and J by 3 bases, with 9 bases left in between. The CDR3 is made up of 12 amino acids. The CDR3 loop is CSARTDFYEQYF. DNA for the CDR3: TGCAGTGCTAGGACAGACTTCTACGAGCAGTACTTC.

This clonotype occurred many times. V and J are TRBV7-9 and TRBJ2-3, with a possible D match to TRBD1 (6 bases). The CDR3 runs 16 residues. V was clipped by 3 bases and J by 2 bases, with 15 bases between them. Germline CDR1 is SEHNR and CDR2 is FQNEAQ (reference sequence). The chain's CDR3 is CASSLGQTTYTDTQYF. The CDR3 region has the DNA TGTGCCAGCAGCTTGGGACAAACCACTTACACAGATACGCAGTATTTT.

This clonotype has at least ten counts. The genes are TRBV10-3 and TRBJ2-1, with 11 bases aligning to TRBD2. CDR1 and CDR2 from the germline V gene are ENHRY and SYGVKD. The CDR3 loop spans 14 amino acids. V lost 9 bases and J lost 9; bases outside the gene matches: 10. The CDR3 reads CAIGLAGGNGEQFF. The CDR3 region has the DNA TGTGCCATTGGTCTAGCGGGAGGTAACGGTGAGCAGTTCTTC.

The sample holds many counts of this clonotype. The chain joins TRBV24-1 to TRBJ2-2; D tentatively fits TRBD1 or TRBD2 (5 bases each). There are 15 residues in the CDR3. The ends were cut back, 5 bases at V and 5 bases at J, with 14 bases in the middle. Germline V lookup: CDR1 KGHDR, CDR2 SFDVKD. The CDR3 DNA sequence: TGTGCCACCAGTGCCCCCGGGACCTGGACCGGGGAGCTGTTTTTT. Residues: CATSAPGTWTGELFF.